The rows below give T cell receptor beta chains drawn from one sample of a study of graft-versus-host responses after intestinal transplantation. Libraries were prepared by immunoSEQ multiplex PCR; TCRdb keeps only in-frame clonotypes and omits some of them. The sample has about 39,000 clones; over 85% are singletons. Sequencing was performed on PBMCs, taken 267 days after transplant. The source of these receptors is a human patient who received an intestinal transplant, so some T cells may come from the graft donor. The CDR3 runs from the conserved cysteine through the conserved F or W. D genes are given only for firm matches. Clone size is shown for a subset of rows, as once, few, many or a class of expanded clone.

CDR3aa	d_gene	abundance	len	v_gene	j_gene
CASSLTGQGRRYSDSPLHF	TRBD1	NA	19	TRBV27	TRBJ1-6
CASGSLWYEQYF	NA	once	12	TRBV11-2	TRBJ2-7
CASSLVFSGGDTQYF	TRBD2	NA	15	TRBV5-1	TRBJ2-3
CASQEDPGNTIYF	NA	NA	13	TRBV11-3	TRBJ1-3
CASARGGAGNEKLFF	NA	once	15	TRBV6-1	TRBJ1-4
CASSLTGADTGELFF	NA	NA	15	TRBV7-6	TRBJ2-2
CASDIAGGHHEQYF	TRBD2	NA	14	TRBV5-6	TRBJ2-7
CASSLTGVDEQFF	TRBD1	NA	13	TRBV28	TRBJ2-1
CASSLTVRAVFF	NA	NA	12	TRBV7-2	TRBJ2-1
CASSQDSGGADTQYF	TRBD2	NA	15	TRBV4-2	TRBJ2-3
CASSQDREETQYF	NA	NA	13	TRBV4-1	TRBJ2-5
CASSQLLEAGELFF	NA	NA	14	TRBV4-1	TRBJ2-2
CASSNRDRYGYTF	NA	NA	13	TRBV18	TRBJ1-2
CASNRVLQGMNTEAFF	NA	few	16	TRBV19	TRBJ1-1
CASSSVSGNTIYF	NA	NA	13	TRBV7-9	TRBJ1-3
CASVLAGVTEQFF	TRBD2	once	13	TRBV2	TRBJ2-1
CASSAPGTSGGPGDTQYF	TRBD2	NA	18	TRBV9	TRBJ2-3
CAWSRDRNTEAFF	TRBD1	NA	13	TRBV30	TRBJ1-1
CASTDSPNTEAFF	NA	NA	13	TRBV19	TRBJ1-1
CASSSHPSRGPGRNGYTF	NA	NA	18	TRBV7-9	TRBJ1-2
CASHPGGNSPLHF	TRBD1	NA	13	TRBV19	TRBJ1-6
CASSQDSRTDIYGYTF	NA	NA	16	TRBV4-1	TRBJ1-2